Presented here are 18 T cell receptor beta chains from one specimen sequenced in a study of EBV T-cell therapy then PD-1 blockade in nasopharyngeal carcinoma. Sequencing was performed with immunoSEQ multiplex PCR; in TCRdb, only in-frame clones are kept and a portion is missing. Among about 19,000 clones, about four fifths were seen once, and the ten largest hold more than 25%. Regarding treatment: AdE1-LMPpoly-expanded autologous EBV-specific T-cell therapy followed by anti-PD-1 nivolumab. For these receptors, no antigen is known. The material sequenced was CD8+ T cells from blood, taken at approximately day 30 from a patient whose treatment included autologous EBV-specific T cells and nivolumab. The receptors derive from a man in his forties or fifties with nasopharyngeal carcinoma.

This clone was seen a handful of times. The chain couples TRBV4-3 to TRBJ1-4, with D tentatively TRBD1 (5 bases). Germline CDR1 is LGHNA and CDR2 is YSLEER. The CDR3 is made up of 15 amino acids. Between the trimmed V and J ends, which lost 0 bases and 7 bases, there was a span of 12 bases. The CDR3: CASSQDLGDGEKLFF. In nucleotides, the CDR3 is TGCGCCAGCAGCCAAGATTTGGGGGACGGTGAAAAACTGTTTTTT.

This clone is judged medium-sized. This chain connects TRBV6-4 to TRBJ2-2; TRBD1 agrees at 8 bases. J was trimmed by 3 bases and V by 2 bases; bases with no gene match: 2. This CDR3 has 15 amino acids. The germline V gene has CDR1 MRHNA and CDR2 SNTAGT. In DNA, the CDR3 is TGTGCCAGCAGTGACGGACAGGGCGACACCGGGGAGCTGTTTTTT. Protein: CASSDGQGDTGELFF.

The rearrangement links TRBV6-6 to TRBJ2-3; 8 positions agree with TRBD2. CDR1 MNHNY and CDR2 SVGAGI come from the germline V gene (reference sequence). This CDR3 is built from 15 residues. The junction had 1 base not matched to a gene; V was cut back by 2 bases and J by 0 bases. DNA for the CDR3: TGTGCCAGCAGTTACGCGGGGGGTAGCACAGATACGCAGTATTTT. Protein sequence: CASSYAGGSTDTQYF.

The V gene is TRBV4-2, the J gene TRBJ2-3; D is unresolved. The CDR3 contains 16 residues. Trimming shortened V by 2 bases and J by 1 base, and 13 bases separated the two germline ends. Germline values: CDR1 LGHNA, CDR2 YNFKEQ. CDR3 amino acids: CASSQRSGYGTDTQYF. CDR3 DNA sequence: TGTGCCAGCAGCCAACGTTCCGGCTACGGCACAGATACGCAGTATTTT.

The CDR3: CASLGLSFGNEQYF. The CDR3 bases are TGTGCCAGCTTGGGATTATCGTTCGGGAACGAGCAGTACTTC. V gene TRBV13 combines with J gene TRBJ2-7; TRBD2 is a possible D gene (5 bases). V lost 8 bases and J lost 5, with 19 bases in between. Germline CDR1 is PRHDT and CDR2 is FYEKMQ (reference sequence). This CDR3 comprises 14 residues.

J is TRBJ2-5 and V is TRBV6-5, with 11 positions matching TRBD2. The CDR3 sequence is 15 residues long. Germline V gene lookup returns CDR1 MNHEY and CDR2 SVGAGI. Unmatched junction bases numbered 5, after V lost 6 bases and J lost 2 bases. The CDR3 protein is CASSRLAGTQETQYF. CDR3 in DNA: TGTGCCAGCAGCCGACTAGCGGGGACTCAAGAGACCCAGTACTTC.

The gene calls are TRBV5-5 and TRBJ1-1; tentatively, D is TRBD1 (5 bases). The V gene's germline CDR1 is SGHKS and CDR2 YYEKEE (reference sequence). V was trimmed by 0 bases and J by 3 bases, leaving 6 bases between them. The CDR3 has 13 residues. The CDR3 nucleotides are TGTGCCAGCAGCTTGGGAGGGGACACTGAAGCTTTCTTT. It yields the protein CASSLGGDTEAFF.

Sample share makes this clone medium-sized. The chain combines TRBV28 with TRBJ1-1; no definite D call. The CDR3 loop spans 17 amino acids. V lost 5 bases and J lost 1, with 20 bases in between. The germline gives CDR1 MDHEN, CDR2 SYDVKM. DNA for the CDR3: TGTGCCAGCAGTGATATCCGGGCGAGCCTCGGGAACACTGAAGCTTTCTTT. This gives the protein CASSDIRASLGNTEAFF.

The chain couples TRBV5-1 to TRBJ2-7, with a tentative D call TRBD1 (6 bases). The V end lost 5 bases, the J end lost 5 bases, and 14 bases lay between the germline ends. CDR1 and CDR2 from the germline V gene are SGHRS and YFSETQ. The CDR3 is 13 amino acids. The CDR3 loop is CASRGDIPHEQYF. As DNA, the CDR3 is TGCGCCAGCAGGGGGGACATCCCTCACGAGCAGTACTTC.

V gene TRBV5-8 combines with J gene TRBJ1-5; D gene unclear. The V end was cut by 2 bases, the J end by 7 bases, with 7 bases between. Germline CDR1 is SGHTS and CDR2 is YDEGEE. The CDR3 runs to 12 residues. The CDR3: CASSLGWQPQHF. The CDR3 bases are TGTGCCAGCAGCTTAGGTTGGCAGCCCCAGCATTTT.

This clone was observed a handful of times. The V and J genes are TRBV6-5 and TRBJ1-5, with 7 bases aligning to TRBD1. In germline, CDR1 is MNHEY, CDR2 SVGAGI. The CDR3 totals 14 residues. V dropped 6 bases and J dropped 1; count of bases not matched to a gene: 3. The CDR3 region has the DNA TGTGCCAGCAGGCCCAGGGGGAGCAATCAGCCCCAGCATTTT. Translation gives CASRPRGSNQPQHF.

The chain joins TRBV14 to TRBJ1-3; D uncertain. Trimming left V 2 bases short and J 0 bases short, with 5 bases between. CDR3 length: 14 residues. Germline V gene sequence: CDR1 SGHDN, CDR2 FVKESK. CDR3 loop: CASSQWGSGNTIYF. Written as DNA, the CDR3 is TGTGCCAGCAGCCAATGGGGCTCTGGAAACACCATATATTTT.

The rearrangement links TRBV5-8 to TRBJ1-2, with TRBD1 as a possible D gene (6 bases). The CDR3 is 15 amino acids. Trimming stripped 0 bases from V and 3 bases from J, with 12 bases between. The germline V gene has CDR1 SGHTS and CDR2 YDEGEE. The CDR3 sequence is CASSLEGGKDYGYTF. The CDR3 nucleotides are TGTGCCAGCAGCTTGGAAGGGGGAAAGGACTATGGCTACACCTTC. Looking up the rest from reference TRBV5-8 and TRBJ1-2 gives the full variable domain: EAGVTQSPTHLIKTRGQQATLRCSPISGHTSVYWYQQALGLGLQFLLWYDEGEERNRGNFPPRFSGRQFPNYSSELNVNALELEDSALYLCASSLEGGKDYGYTFGSGTRLTVV.

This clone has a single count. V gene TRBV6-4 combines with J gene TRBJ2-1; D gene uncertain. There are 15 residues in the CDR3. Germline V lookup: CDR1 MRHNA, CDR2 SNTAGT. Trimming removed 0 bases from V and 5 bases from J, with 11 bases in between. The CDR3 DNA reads TGTGCCAGCAGTGACTCGGATCAGCAACACAATGAGCAGTTCTTC. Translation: CASSDSDQQHNEQFF.

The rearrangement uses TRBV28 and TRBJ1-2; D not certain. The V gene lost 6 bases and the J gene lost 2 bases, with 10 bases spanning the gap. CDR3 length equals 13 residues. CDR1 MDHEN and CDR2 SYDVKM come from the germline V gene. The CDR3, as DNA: TGTGCCAGCAGCCCCGGACTCAACTATGGCTACACCTTC. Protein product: CASSPGLNYGYTF.

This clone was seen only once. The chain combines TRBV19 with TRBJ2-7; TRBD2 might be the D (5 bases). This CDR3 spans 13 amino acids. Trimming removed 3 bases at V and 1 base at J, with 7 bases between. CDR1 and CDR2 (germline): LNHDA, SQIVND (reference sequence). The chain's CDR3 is CASSITGSYEQYF. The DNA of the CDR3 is TGTGCCAGTAGTATCACGGGGTCCTACGAGCAGTACTTC.

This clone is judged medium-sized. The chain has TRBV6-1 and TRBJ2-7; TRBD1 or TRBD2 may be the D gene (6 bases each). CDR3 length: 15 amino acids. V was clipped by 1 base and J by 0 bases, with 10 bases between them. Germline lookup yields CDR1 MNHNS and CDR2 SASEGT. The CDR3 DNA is TGTGCCAGCAGTGAAGAAGGGGGACTCTCCTACGAGCAGTACTTC. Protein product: CASSEEGGLSYEQYF.

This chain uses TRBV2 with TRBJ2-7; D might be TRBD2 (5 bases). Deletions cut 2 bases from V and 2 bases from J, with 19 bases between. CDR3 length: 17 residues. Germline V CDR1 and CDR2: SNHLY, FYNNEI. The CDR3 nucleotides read TGTGCCAGCAGTGAAAGATGGGGTGCGGGTCAAACCTACGAGCAGTACTTC. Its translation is CASSERWGAGQTYEQYF.